Each of the 21 T cell receptor beta chains below was sequenced from the same sample in a study of blood T cell repertoires in COVID-19. Profiled with immunoSEQ multiplex PCR; TCRdb holds only in-frame clones, not every one. The table includes roughly 340,000 clones, about 90% detected once. Sequenced input: peripheral blood. These receptors were taken from a woman aged 18-29 years who had recovered from COVID-19.

This chain uses TRBV5-4 with TRBJ2-1; 15 bases line up with TRBD2. The V segment lost 3 bases and the J segment 7 bases; nucleotides outside the gene matches: 2. Germline CDR1 and CDR2: SGHNT and YYREEE (reference sequence). The CDR3 is made up of 15 amino acids. Here the CDR3 DNA reads TGTGCCAGCAGCTGGACTAGCGGGAGGGGTAATGAGCAGTTCTTC. As protein: CASSWTSGRGNEQFF.

In DNA, the CDR3 is TGTGCCAGCTCACCAGGGGAGCCTGGGGCCAACGTCCTGACTTTC. Translated: CASSPGEPGANVLTF. The V call is TRBV18, the J call TRBJ2-6; maybe TRBD2 (5 bases). Germline loops: CDR1 KGHSH, CDR2 LQKENI. Trimming removed 2 bases at V and 2 bases at J, with 7 bases between. The CDR3 covers 15 residues.

The gene calls are TRBV11-2 and TRBJ1-6; tentative D call: TRBD1 (6 bases). The V end lost 5 bases, the J end lost 7 bases, and 18 bases lay between the germline ends. The CDR3 is 16 amino acids. From germline, CDR1 is SGHAT and CDR2 FQNNGV. CDR3: CASSQGQAGSNSPLHF. CDR3 nucleotide sequence: TGTGCCAGCAGCCAGGGGCAGGCAGGGTCCAATTCACCCCTCCACTTT.

V and J are TRBV9 and TRBJ2-2; TRBD2 is a possible D gene (6 bases). The CDR3 runs 17 residues. V was cut by 3 bases and J by 0 bases, with 15 bases left in between. Per germline, CDR1 SGDLS and CDR2 YYNGEE. This CDR3 is CASSGGGKGPNTGELFF. CDR3 coding DNA: TGTGCCAGCAGCGGTGGCGGGAAGGGCCCGAACACCGGGGAGCTGTTTTTT. Supplemented by reference TRBV9 and TRBJ2-2, the full variable domain reads DSGVTQTPKHLITATGQRVTLRCSPRSGDLSVYWYQQSLDQGLQFLIQYYNGEERAKGNILERFSAQQFPDLHSELNLSSLELGDSALYFCASSGGGKGPNTGELFFGEGSRLTVL.

The V and J genes are TRBV27 and TRBJ2-1; TRBD2 matches 15 bases. Trimming took 8 bases from V and 4 from J; bases not matched to a gene: 6. CDR1 and CDR2 (germline): MNHEY, SMNVEV (reference sequence). CDR3 length: 16 residues. The CDR3 protein is CASFAGTSGRYNEQFF. The CDR3 region has the DNA TGTGCCAGCTTCGCCGGGACTAGCGGGAGGTACAATGAGCAGTTCTTC.

This clone was seen a single time. The V call is TRBV9, the J call TRBJ2-3; 10 bases agree with TRBD1. The V and J ends lost 3 bases and 4 bases, in that order; junction bases with no gene match: 8. The CDR3 runs to 16 residues. Germline CDR1 reads SGDLS; CDR2 reads YYNGEE. CDR3 sequence reads: CASSASRTGGSDTQYF. CDR3 nucleotides: TGTGCCAGCAGCGCTTCCAGGACAGGGGGTTCAGATACGCAGTATTTT.

The count of this clone is one. This chain links TRBV28 with TRBJ2-1; 9 bases are a match to TRBD2. Germline CDR1 MDHEN, CDR2 SYDVKM. Losses at the gene ends were 6 bases for V and 10 bases for J; bases not matched to a gene: 10. CDR3 size: 14 residues. CDR3 loop: CASRLHGTSPEQFF. The CDR3 DNA follows: TGTGCCAGCAGACTTCACGGGACTAGCCCCGAGCAGTTCTTC.

V usage is TRBV18 and J usage is TRBJ1-1; D uncertain. The CDR3 has 14 residues. CDR1 and CDR2 from the germline V gene are KGHSH and LQKENI. V was pared by 1 base and J by 3 bases, with 9 bases between. Written as DNA, the CDR3 is TGTGCCAGCTCACCACAGCAGGATTACACTGAAGCTTTCTTT. This codes for CASSPQQDYTEAFF.

The table lists this clone with a few counts. V usage is TRBV2 and J usage is TRBJ2-1; 9 bases align to TRBD2. CDR3 length equals 14 residues. Germline V lookup: CDR1 SNHLY, CDR2 FYNNEI. Trimming took 8 bases from V and 2 from J; bases not matched to a gene: 4. The CDR3 DNA reads TGTGCCAGCCCCCTAGCGGGACCCTACAATGAGCAGTTCTTC. Residues: CASPLAGPYNEQFF.

The count of this clone is one. The gene calls are TRBV24-1 and TRBJ1-5, with 8 bases lining up with TRBD1. With 7 bases clipped from V and 3 bases from J, the junction kept 7 bases outside the gene matches. CDR1 KGHDR and CDR2 SFDVKD come from the germline V gene. The CDR3 length is 15 residues. In DNA, the CDR3 is TGTGCCACCAGAGACGGGACAGGCTACAATCAGCCCCAGCATTTT. Its translation is CATRDGTGYNQPQHF.

The CDR3 sequence is CASRIQGVDYGYTF. The CDR3 nucleotides are TGTGCCAGCAGGATACAGGGGGTAGACTATGGCTACACCTTC. The chain combines TRBV5-4 with TRBJ1-2, with TRBD1 matching over 8 bases. The CDR3 spans 14 residues. Germline CDR1 and CDR2: SGHNT and YYREEE (reference sequence). The J segment lost 3 bases and the V segment lost 5 bases, leaving 6 bases of the junction unmatched.

The V and J genes are TRBV3-1 (or the pseudogene TRBV3-2) and TRBJ2-1; 8 bases align to TRBD2. Trimming took 0 bases from V and 7 from J; bases not matched to a gene: 14. Germline V gene lookup returns CDR1 LGHDT and CDR2 YNNKEL (reference sequence). The CDR3 is 18 amino acids. CDR3 nucleotide sequence: TGTGCCAGCAGCCAAGATTCCCCACTAGCGGCGGGGAAGAATGAGCAGTTCTTC. As protein: CASSQDSPLAAGKNEQFF.

CDR3: CASSLAATGGAIEQFF. CDR3 in DNA: TGTGCCAGCAGCTTAGCCGCGACTGGGGGGGCAATTGAGCAGTTCTTC. The V gene is TRBV7-9, the J gene TRBJ2-1, with D perhaps TRBD2 (7 bases). Germline V lookup: CDR1 SEHNR, CDR2 FQNEAQ (reference sequence). This CDR3 region has 16 residues. V was clipped by 0 bases and J by 9 bases, with 18 bases between them.

V and J are TRBV7-8 and TRBJ2-6, with D tentatively TRBD2 (5 bases). The germline V gene has CDR1 SGHVS and CDR2 FQNEAQ. The CDR3 consists of 16 residues. V dropped 3 bases and J dropped 0 bases, with 9 bases sitting between them. The CDR3 reads CASSLLAASGANVLTF. The CDR3 DNA is TGTGCCAGCAGCTTGCTAGCTGCCTCTGGGGCCAACGTCCTGACTTTC.

The chain combines TRBV9 with TRBJ2-3; 7 positions match TRBD2. The junction had 0 bases not matched to a gene; V was cut back by 0 bases and J by 2 bases. This CDR3 contains 14 residues. The germline V gene encodes CDR1 SGDLS and CDR2 YYNGEE. The CDR3 nucleotides are TGTGCCAGCAGCGTAGGACTAGCCACAGATACGCAGTATTTT. Residues: CASSVGLATDTQYF.

This clone showed up just once. This rearrangement joins TRBV13 to TRBJ2-3, with 10 bases aligning to TRBD2. Germline V gene sequence: CDR1 PRHDT, CDR2 FYEKMQ (reference sequence). CDR3 size: 15 residues. Losses at the gene ends were 6 bases for V and 5 bases for J; bases not matched to a gene: 8. For the CDR3, the DNA is TGTGCCAGCAGATCGAGCGGGAGGGCCATAGATACGCAGTATTTT. It translates to CASRSSGRAIDTQYF.

This chain connects TRBV27 to TRBJ1-2; D is undetermined. Between the trimmed V and J ends, which lost 5 bases and 0 bases, there was a span of 10 bases. The CDR3 is 14 residues long. CDR1 and CDR2 from the germline V gene are MNHEY and SMNVEV (reference sequence). The CDR3 coding sequence is TGTGCCAGCAGTACAAAGGGAGCTAACTATGGCTACACCTTC. Amino acids: CASSTKGANYGYTF.

This chain links TRBV27 with TRBJ1-1; 7 bases agree with TRBD1. In germline, CDR1 is MNHEY, CDR2 SMNVEV (reference sequence). This CDR3 spans 14 amino acids. Germline trimming cut 6 bases from V and 5 bases from J; bases unmatched to any gene: 9. CDR3 region: CASRKEGAQTEAFF. DNA for the CDR3: TGTGCCAGCAGGAAGGAGGGGGCCCAGACTGAAGCTTTCTTT.

This sequence joins TRBV5-6 and TRBJ2-1; possible D gene TRBD2, 6 bases. Deletions cut 2 bases from V and 10 bases from J, with 19 bases between. Germline CDR1 reads SGHDT; CDR2 reads YYEEEE. This CDR3 is 15 amino acids long. As DNA, the CDR3 is TGTGCCAGCAGCTTTGAGGGGAGGCCCTCTGTGGAGCAGTTCTTC. Translating gives CASSFEGRPSVEQFF.

The gene calls are TRBV5-1 and TRBJ1-1; unclear D gene. Trimming took 6 bases from V and 2 from J, leaving 14 bases between them. Germline V CDR1 and CDR2: SGHRS, YFSETQ. The CDR3 is 14 amino acids. CDR3 loop: CASNTQSSNTEAFF. The CDR3 DNA is TGCGCCAGCAATACCCAAAGCTCCAACACTGAAGCTTTCTTT. Combining the CDR3 with reference TRBV5-1 and TRBJ1-1 gives the whole variable domain KAGVTQTPRYLIKTRGQQVTLSCSPISGHRSVSWYQQTPGQGLQFLFEYFSETQRNKGNFPGRFSGRQFSNSRSEMNVSTLELGDSALYLCASNTQSSNTEAFFGQGTRLTVV.

CDR3 loop: CASSKVRGRSGGGRTEQYV. Written as DNA, the CDR3 is TGTGCCAGCAGCAAAGTAAGGGGTCGGTCGGGGGGAGGACGTACCGAGCAGTACGTC. The rearrangement links TRBV21-1 to TRBJ2-7; the table gives TRBD2 as D, unverified against the DNA. TRBV21-1 is tagged as a pseudogene. The CDR3 runs to 19 residues.